This entry features one T cell receptor (beta chain) sequence. This specimen belongs to a study of cytomegalovirus exposure and HLA in healthy donors. Germline V gene sequence: CDR1 LNHNV, CDR2 YYDKDF (reference sequence). Trimming removed 2 bases from V and 5 bases from J, with 6 bases in between. This CDR3 has 12 residues. Amplification used 60 Vbeta primers and 13 Jbeta primers. Clones were read by immunoSEQ multiplex PCR, and TCRdb kept only the in-frame ones, dropping some. The table includes about 180,000 clones, roughly 82% detected once. The chain couples TRBV15 to TRBJ2-5, with unresolved D. This receptor was taken from a man aged 40-50 years in good health and CMV-seronegative. Sample: PBMCs. The DNA of the CDR3 is TGTGCCACCAGCAGACCCGGGGAGACCCAGTACTTC. Translating gives CATSRPGETQYF.